This T cell receptor beta chain was profiled in a study of blood T cell repertoires in COVID-19. Study details: Specimens from acute and convalescent COVID-19 originated in the United States, Italy and Spain. The cDNA or gDNA used as material had been derived from T cells, B-cell-depleted T cells, or PBMCs.

Germline loops: CDR1 SGHRS, CDR2 YFSETQ. The CDR3 runs to 16 residues. V trimming: 4 bases; J trimming: 5 bases; junction bases outside the gene matches: 12. This clone was seen a few times. Original handling: Amplification with reference gene primers provided the estimates of nucleated cell counts. The table came from immunoSEQ multiplex PCR; TCRdb's copy has only in-frame clones and leaves some out. V, J and clone size derive from that table, while D and trimming were established from the DNA sequence. The sample holds more than 85,000 clones, about four fifths seen once. This clonotype was obtained from a woman between 70 and 85 years old with acute or convalescent COVID-19. Sequencing was done on a sample of peripheral blood. This chain uses TRBV5-1 with TRBJ2-3, with 8 nucleotides matching TRBD2. DNA for the CDR3: TGCGCCAGCAGCCCAAACCGGGGGGGCCTAAGAGATACGCAGTATTTT. This encodes CASSPNRGGLRDTQYF.